Below are 10 T cell receptor beta chains sequenced from a single sample in a study of cytomegalovirus exposure and HLA in healthy donors. 13 Jbeta primers and 60 Vbeta primers were used for the PCR. The assay was immunoSEQ multiplex PCR, and TCRdb's table has in-frame clones only and misses some. Here the sample spans more than 90,000 clones, under 85% being singletons. Sequenced sample: PBMCs. These receptors came from a middle-aged woman in good health and CMV-seronegative.

The rearrangement uses TRBV7-2 and TRBJ2-1; weak D call: TRBD2 (7 bases). The CDR3 is made up of 11 amino acids. The germline CDR1 and CDR2 sequences are SGHTA and FQGNSA. Trimming took off 8 bases at V and 13 bases at J, with 15 bases between the two ends. CDR3 amino acids: CASGGGGHQFF. The CDR3 region has the DNA TGTGCCAGCGGGGGGGGCGGACATCAGTTCTTC.

The J gene is TRBJ1-2, the V gene TRBV9; 7 nucleotides match TRBD1. The CDR3 runs 14 residues. Germline CDR1 reads SGDLS; CDR2 reads YYNGEE. The V and J ends lost 0 bases and 8 bases, in that order; junction bases with no gene match: 7. CDR3 sequence: CASSVGLRGYGYTF. CDR3 DNA sequence: TGTGCCAGCAGCGTAGGCCTCAGGGGGTACGGCTACACCTTC. Looking up the rest from reference TRBV9 and TRBJ1-2 gives the full variable domain: DSGVTQTPKHLITATGQRVTLRCSPRSGDLSVYWYQQSLDQGLQFLIQYYNGEERAKGNILERFSAQQFPDLHSELNLSSLELGDSALYFCASSVGLRGYGYTFGSGTRLTVV.

The chain joins TRBV2 to TRBJ2-1; D may be TRBD2 (6 bases). V lost 7 bases, J lost 7 bases, and 17 bases lay in between. The CDR3 loop spans 14 amino acids. Germline assignment: CDR1 SNHLY and CDR2 FYNNEI. The CDR3 sequence: CASNPEGRTNEQFF. In DNA form, the CDR3 reads TGTGCCAGCAACCCGGAGGGCCGTACTAATGAGCAGTTCTTC.

The rearrangement uses TRBV15 and TRBJ2-7; tentatively, D is TRBD1 (6 bases). Germline lookup yields CDR1 LNHNV and CDR2 YYDKDF (reference sequence). Trimming took off 3 bases at V and 1 base at J, with 16 bases between the two ends. The CDR3 is 16 residues long. CDR3 amino acids: CATSRALGQPSYEQYF. CDR3 in DNA: TGTGCCACCAGCAGGGCCTTGGGACAACCGTCCTACGAGCAGTACTTC.

The chain is built from TRBV7-3 and TRBJ1-1, with 7 bases aligning to TRBD1. Germline V CDR1 and CDR2: SGHTA, FQGTGA. The V segment lost 1 base and the J segment 6 bases; nucleotides outside the gene matches: 17. This CDR3 comprises 18 residues. The CDR3 coding sequence is TGTGCCAGCAGCTTAATAACCACCGGGACAGACGTTTGCCCTGAAGCTTTCTTT. Amino acid sequence: CASSLITTGTDVCPEAFF.

This sequence joins TRBV9 and TRBJ2-1; weak D call: TRBD2 (6 bases). The CDR3 extends over 16 amino acids. Trimming took off 0 bases at V and 0 bases at J, with 10 bases between the two ends. CDR1 SGDLS and CDR2 YYNGEE come from the germline V gene. The CDR3 reads CASSVGSGGSYNEQFF. The CDR3, as DNA: TGTGCCAGCAGCGTAGGTAGCGGAGGCTCCTACAATGAGCAGTTCTTC.

The count of this clone is one. V is TRBV23-1 and J is TRBJ2-7; D may be TRBD1 (6 bases). TRBV23-1 is annotated as an ORF whose role is uncertain. V was shortened by 2 bases and J by 5 bases, with 31 bases between the two germline ends. CDR3 length: 20 amino acids. For the CDR3, the DNA is TGCGCCAGCAGTCAAACCACCGGGACAAGAAATAGAACTGAAATCCACGAGCAGTACTTC. Its protein product is CASSQTTGTRNRTEIHEQYF.

This chain uses TRBV4-3 with TRBJ2-5; 8 nucleotides match TRBD1. V lost 6 bases to trimming and J lost 1 base; unmatched junction nucleotides: 10. Germline CDR1 reads LGHNA; CDR2 reads YSLEER. This CDR3 region has 16 residues. The CDR3 loop is CASSYGWGTGQETQYF. In DNA form, the CDR3 reads TGCGCCAGCAGTTACGGATGGGGGACAGGCCAAGAGACCCAGTACTTC.

This clone has only a few counts. The chain employs TRBV6-6 and TRBJ1-2, with 7 bases matching TRBD1. Germline CDR1 reads MNHNY; CDR2 reads SVGAGI (reference sequence). With V trimmed by 5 bases and J by 0 bases, 6 bases remained unmatched. The CDR3 is 15 amino acids. The CDR3 reads CASSQDRASNYGYTF. The DNA for the CDR3 is TGTGCCAGCAGTCAAGACAGGGCCTCTAACTATGGCTACACCTTC.

This clone was detected only a few times. One junction end disagrees with the germline gene, perhaps due to a read error. V usage is TRBV7-9 and J usage is TRBJ1-1; possible D gene TRBD1, 5 bases. The CDR3 is made up of 13 amino acids. Germline CDR1 and CDR2: SEHNR and FQNEAQ (reference sequence). CDR3 residues: CSSSLGAGTEAFF. The CDR3 coding sequence is TGTTCCAGCAGCTTAGGGGCCGGCACTGAAGCTTTCTTT.